The 28 T cell receptor beta chains in this list originate from one sample, sequenced in a study of technical replicates of blood from a handful of donors. Profiling relied on immunoSEQ multiplex PCR, and the TCRdb table lists in-frame clones only, not all of them. The table shows tens of thousands of clones, with approximately 97% occurring only once. The sequenced material came from T cells isolated from PBMCs. The source of these receptors is a human donor in good health.

This chain connects TRBV9 to TRBJ1-2; D is perhaps TRBD1 (6 bases). This CDR3 has 13 amino acids. Germline CDR1 is SGDLS and CDR2 is YYNGEE. V shed 2 bases and J shed 4 bases, with 9 bases lying between them. CDR3 sequence (DNA): TGTGCCAGCAGCGTGCAGGGGATCTATGGCTACACCTTC. This encodes CASSVQGIYGYTF. Looking up the rest from reference TRBV9 and TRBJ1-2 gives the full variable domain: DSGVTQTPKHLITATGQRVTLRCSPRSGDLSVYWYQQSLDQGLQFLIQYYNGEERAKGNILERFSAQQFPDLHSELNLSSLELGDSALYFCASSVQGIYGYTFGSGTRLTVV.

In its sample, this clone was seen once. CDR3 region: CASSELGGIQNEQFF. For the CDR3, the DNA is TGTGCCAGCAGTGAACTAGGCGGGATACAGAATGAGCAGTTCTTC. This chain uses TRBV6-1 with TRBJ2-1; D is possibly TRBD2 (6 bases). V lost 2 bases, J lost 7 bases, and 15 bases lay in between. Germline values: CDR1 MNHNS, CDR2 SASEGT. The CDR3 length is 15 residues.

The chain has TRBV19 and TRBJ2-1; 10 bases map to TRBD2. Germline V gene data show CDR1 as LNHDA and CDR2 as SQIVND (reference sequence). The V segment lost 4 bases and the J segment 7 bases; nucleotides outside the gene matches: 7. The CDR3 consists of 15 residues. CDR3 bases: TGTGCCAGTAGTACGGTGGCTAGCGGGAGAAATGAGCAGTTCTTC. The encoded protein is CASSTVASGRNEQFF.

This rearrangement joins TRBV27 to TRBJ2-3; possibly TRBD2 for D (6 bases). Germline CDR1 reads MNHEY; CDR2 reads SMNVEV (reference sequence). The CDR3 runs to 15 residues. Trimming cost V 2 bases and J 2 bases, with 11 bases left between them. Here the CDR3 DNA reads TGTGCCAGCAGTTTAACAGCGGGCATCACAGATACGCAGTATTTT. Translation gives CASSLTAGITDTQYF.

For the CDR3, the DNA is TGTGCCAGCAGTTTATCGTCAGGGAACTATGGCTACACCTTC. Amino acid sequence: CASSLSSGNYGYTF. The chain recombines TRBV27 with TRBJ1-2, with a tentative D call TRBD1 (5 bases). The V end lost 0 bases, the J end lost 2 bases, and 7 bases lay between the germline ends. The CDR3 spans 14 residues. Germline values: CDR1 MNHEY, CDR2 SMNVEV (reference sequence).

V usage is TRBV2 and J usage is TRBJ1-1; 8 bases line up with TRBD1. Germline trimming cut 7 bases from V and 5 bases from J; bases unmatched to any gene: 6. The V gene's germline CDR1 is SNHLY and CDR2 FYNNEI. The CDR3 length is 13 residues. DNA for the CDR3: TGTGCCAGCATGCTTGACAGGGGAACTGAAGCTTTCTTT. Translating gives CASMLDRGTEAFF. The complete variable domain, with remaining parts taken from reference TRBV2 and TRBJ1-1, reads EPEVTQTPSHQVTQMGQEVILRCVPISNHLYFYWYRQILGQKVEFLVSFYNNEISEKSEIFDDQFSVERPDGSNFTLKIRSTKLEDSAMYFCASMLDRGTEAFFGQGTRLTVV.

The chain is built from TRBV6-5 and TRBJ1-1; D is undetermined. This CDR3 has 13 residues. Per the germline V gene, CDR1 is MNHEY and CDR2 is SVGAGI. V shed 3 bases and J shed 7 bases, with 12 bases lying between them. In nucleotides, the CDR3 is TGTGCCAGCAGTTATGCCGGGAGAGGTGAAGCTTTCTTT. Protein product: CASSYAGRGEAFF.

CDR3 sequence: CASSWTSGRVYEQYF. CDR3 in DNA: TGTGCCAGCAGCTGGACTAGCGGGAGAGTATACGAGCAGTACTTC. The V call is TRBV5-5, the J call TRBJ2-7; 13 nucleotides line up with TRBD2. Germline assignment: CDR1 SGHKS and CDR2 YYEKEE (reference sequence). Trimming at V came to 3 bases and at J to 4 bases, leaving 4 bases not matched to a gene. This CDR3 is 15 amino acids long.

J is TRBJ2-5 and V is TRBV5-1; 12 bases match TRBD2. Trimming cost V 0 bases and J 5 bases; bases outside gene matches: 5. This CDR3 spans 16 amino acids. Germline V gene sequence: CDR1 SGHRS, CDR2 YFSETQ. The CDR3 region has the DNA TGCGCCAGCAGCTTGGGGACTAGCGGGATCGGGGAGACCCAGTACTTC. Its translation: CASSLGTSGIGETQYF.

This clone was counted a single time. One junction end does not reproduce the germline sequence, and a read error may be involved. This chain uses TRBV28 with TRBJ2-7; 9 bases line up with TRBD2. The CDR3 consists of 13 residues. The germline CDR1 and CDR2 sequences are MDHEN and SYDVKM. CDR3 in DNA: TGTGCCAGCCGACTAGCGGTCTCCCACGAGCAGTACTTC. The encoded protein is CASRLAVSHEQYF. The variable domain in full, with the rest retrieved from reference TRBV28 and TRBJ2-7, is DVKVTQSSRYLVKRTGEKVFLECVQDMDHENMFWYRQDPGLGLRLIYFSYDVKMKEKGDIPEGYSVSREKKERFSLILESASTNQTSMYLCASRLAVSHEQYFGPGTRLTVT.

V gene TRBV11-2 combines with J gene TRBJ2-2; TRBD2 agrees at 8 bases. Germline CDR1 and CDR2: SGHAT and FQNNGV. There are 15 residues in the CDR3. V was clipped by 7 bases and J by 7 bases; unmatched bases: 11. The CDR3 spells CASTRHGRGNGELFF. The CDR3 DNA is TGTGCCAGCACCCGTCACGGGAGGGGGAACGGGGAGCTGTTTTTT.

The chain links TRBV27 to TRBJ1-4; 7 bases align to TRBD1. The V gene's germline CDR1 is MNHEY and CDR2 SMNVEV (reference sequence). The CDR3 has 16 amino acids. With 3 bases clipped from V and 4 bases from J, the junction kept 8 bases outside the gene matches. The CDR3 bases are TGTGCCAGCAGTTTGTTATCGGGACAGATTAATGAAAAACTGTTTTTT. Its translation: CASSLLSGQINEKLFF.

The chain has TRBV5-1 and TRBJ2-5, with 9 bases lining up with TRBD1. TRBJ2-7 explains the end of the DNA better; the J call may be wrong. Germline-derived CDR1 and CDR2 are SGHRS and YFSETQ. This CDR3 comprises 16 residues. CDR3 DNA: TGCGCCAGCAGCTTGTATAAAGGGACAGGGACCTACGAGCAGTACTTC. Its translation is CASSLYKGTGTYEQYF.

The chain couples TRBV28 to TRBJ2-5; D may be TRBD1 (5 bases). This CDR3 comprises 16 residues. V shed 3 bases and J shed 0 bases, with 14 bases lying between them. Germline CDR1 MDHEN, CDR2 SYDVKM. The CDR3 reads CASSFLTGWDQETQYF. For the CDR3, the DNA is TGTGCCAGCAGTTTTCTTACAGGATGGGACCAAGAGACCCAGTACTTC. The full variable domain, completed using reference TRBV28 and TRBJ2-5, is DVKVTQSSRYLVKRTGEKVFLECVQDMDHENMFWYRQDPGLGLRLIYFSYDVKMKEKGDIPEGYSVSREKKERFSLILESASTNQTSMYLCASSFLTGWDQETQYFGPGTRLLVL.

The chain combines TRBV30 with TRBJ2-2; D gene uncertain. The CDR3 totals 15 residues. Deletions cut 0 bases from V and 6 bases from J, with 14 bases between. Germline assignment: CDR1 GTSNPN and CDR2 SVGIG (reference sequence). CDR3 residues: CAWSVSRPVAGELFF. For the CDR3, the DNA is TGTGCCTGGAGTGTATCGCGGCCAGTCGCCGGGGAGCTGTTTTTT.

V usage is TRBV6-6 and J usage is TRBJ1-1; D gene unclear. CDR3 length equals 15 residues. Germline CDR1 and CDR2: MNHNY and SVGAGI (reference sequence). Trimming pared 0 bases from V and 0 bases from J, leaving 8 bases between. Here the CDR3 reads CASSYSEFMNTEAFF. The DNA of the CDR3 is TGTGCCAGCAGTTACTCAGAGTTCATGAACACTGAAGCTTTCTTT.

V usage is TRBV2 and J usage is TRBJ2-7; D gene uncertain. CDR1 is SNHLY, CDR2 FYNNEI, per germline. This CDR3 comprises 16 residues. V was trimmed by 3 bases and J by 6 bases, leaving 21 bases between them. The CDR3 sequence is CASSETEATRVSEQYF. The CDR3 DNA reads as TGTGCCAGCAGTGAGACTGAGGCCACACGGGTATCCGAGCAGTACTTC.

The J gene is TRBJ2-6, the V gene TRBV30; perhaps TRBD1 as D (7 bases). CDR1 and CDR2 (germline): GTSNPN, SVGIG (reference sequence). Trimming left V 2 bases short and J 3 bases short, with 17 bases between. This CDR3 spans 17 amino acids. This CDR3 reads CAWSRFQGDFGANVLTF. Written as DNA, the CDR3 is TGTGCCTGGAGTCGGTTTCAGGGGGACTTTGGGGCCAACGTCCTGACTTTC.

The rearrangement joins TRBV25-1 to TRBJ2-5; the D gene is possibly TRBD2 (6 bases). The V and J ends lost 7 bases and 5 bases respectively, with 11 bases between them. This CDR3 is 12 amino acids long. Germline loops: CDR1 MGHDK, CDR2 SYGVNS. CDR3 sequence: CASMEGLETQYF. The CDR3 DNA reads as TGTGCCAGCATGGAGGGTCTCGAGACCCAGTACTTC.

V and J are TRBV29-1 and TRBJ1-2, with D uncertain. The V end was cut by 3 bases, the J end by 7 bases, with 9 bases between. Germline CDR1 is SQVTM and CDR2 is ANQGSEA. The CDR3 consists of 11 residues. CDR3 protein: CSVDRSSGYTF. CDR3 nucleotide sequence: TGCAGCGTTGACCGTTCCAGTGGCTACACCTTC.

This clone occurred once. This sequence joins TRBV18 and TRBJ1-2; D ambiguous. This CDR3 has 14 amino acids. Looked up from germline, CDR1 is KGHSH and CDR2 is LQKENI. V was cut by 4 bases and J by 5 bases, with 14 bases left in between. The CDR3 DNA sequence: TGTGCCAGCTCACGTAGCTGGAACCCGTATGGCTACACCTTC. This gives the protein CASSRSWNPYGYTF.

V gene TRBV11-2 combines with J gene TRBJ2-3; D uncertain. The length of the CDR3 is 13 residues. Germline V gene sequence: CDR1 SGHAT, CDR2 FQNNGV. Deletions cut 5 bases from V and 3 bases from J, with 9 bases between. The CDR3 loop reads CASSPGLTDTQYF. CDR3 nucleotides: TGTGCCAGCAGCCCAGGTCTTACAGATACGCAGTATTTT.

This clone was recorded only once. The rearrangement links TRBV28 to TRBJ2-3; D perhaps matches TRBD1 (5 bases). There are 13 residues in the CDR3. Trimming removed 7 bases from V and 1 base from J, with 9 bases in between. The V gene's germline CDR1 is MDHEN and CDR2 SYDVKM. CDR3 nucleotides: TGTGCCAGCAATTGGGGCGGCACAGATACGCAGTATTTT. Amino acids: CASNWGGTDTQYF.

The chain joins TRBV19 to TRBJ1-5, with a weak D call TRBD1 (6 bases). The CDR3 is 12 residues long. The V and J ends lost 6 bases and 5 bases respectively, with 8 bases between them. CDR1 is LNHDA, CDR2 SQIVND, per germline (reference sequence). The CDR3 protein is CASRAGDQPQHF. DNA for the CDR3: TGTGCCAGTAGGGCAGGGGATCAGCCCCAGCATTTT.

V is TRBV7-8 and J is TRBJ2-1, with 8 bases matching TRBD1. CDR3 length: 14 amino acids. V was pared by 1 base and J by 7 bases, with 3 bases of the junction left unmatched. Germline V gene lookup returns CDR1 SGHVS and CDR2 FQNEAQ. CDR3 in amino acids: CASSLGTGRNEQFF. As DNA, the CDR3 is TGTGCCAGCAGCTTAGGGACAGGGCGAAATGAGCAGTTCTTC.

V usage is TRBV29-1 and J usage is TRBJ2-1; D is undetermined. The germline gives CDR1 SQVTM, CDR2 ANQGSEA. CDR3 length: 10 amino acids. Trimming left V 4 bases short and J 5 bases short, with 3 bases between. DNA for the CDR3: TGCAGCGTTGCAGACAATGAGCAGTTCTTC. It encodes CSVADNEQFF.

The genes are TRBV7-9 and TRBJ2-7; D is perhaps TRBD2 (5 bases). Germline CDR1 and CDR2: SEHNR and FQNEAQ (reference sequence). The CDR3 sequence is 14 residues long. Trimming left V 7 bases short and J 0 bases short, with 13 bases between. The CDR3 DNA follows: TGTGCCAGCACCTCCTTGGAGGTCTCCTACGAGCAGTACTTC. It specifies CASTSLEVSYEQYF.

Only one count was recorded for this clone. The V and J genes are TRBV13 and TRBJ1-2; possible D gene TRBD1, 6 bases. From germline, CDR1 is PRHDT and CDR2 FYEKMQ (reference sequence). Trimming left V 3 bases short and J 4 bases short, with 12 bases between. The CDR3 is 14 amino acids. In DNA form, the CDR3 reads TGTGCCAGCAGCTTGGGGCAGGGGATCTATGGCTACACCTTC. Its translation is CASSLGQGIYGYTF.